This TCR beta chain was profiled in a study of cytomegalovirus exposure and HLA in healthy donors. Study-level findings and limits: Prior analysis indicated that the majority of TCR beta V segments exhibited productivity approximately 87% or approximately 30% of the time. The analysis excluded some indistinguishable V segments, including TRBV6-2 and TRBV6-3.

This clone was observed a single time. The antigen is not known. The PCR contained 60 Vbeta and 13 Jbeta primers. Per the study methods: An analysis that came later counted some 80 million unique TCR beta chains, approximately 10 million shared. Clones were sequenced by immunoSEQ multiplex PCR, and TCRdb holds only the in-frame ones, with some missing. V and J calls and clone size are given by that table; D and trimming were obtained from the DNA. The repertoire holds fewer than 250,000 clones, with 70% to 90% as singletons. The CDR3 runs 12 residues. V lost 4 bases, J lost 9 bases, and 9 bases lay in between. CDR1 and CDR2 (germline): LNHDA, SQIVND (reference sequence).

Sequenced: PBMCs. The genes are TRBV19 and TRBJ1-4, with D perhaps matching TRBD1 (6 bases). The sequence came from a man aged 25 to 45 in good health and CMV-seronegative. The CDR3 loop reads CASSSGQKKLFF. DNA of the CDR3: TGTGCCAGTAGTAGTGGACAGAAAAAACTGTTTTTT.